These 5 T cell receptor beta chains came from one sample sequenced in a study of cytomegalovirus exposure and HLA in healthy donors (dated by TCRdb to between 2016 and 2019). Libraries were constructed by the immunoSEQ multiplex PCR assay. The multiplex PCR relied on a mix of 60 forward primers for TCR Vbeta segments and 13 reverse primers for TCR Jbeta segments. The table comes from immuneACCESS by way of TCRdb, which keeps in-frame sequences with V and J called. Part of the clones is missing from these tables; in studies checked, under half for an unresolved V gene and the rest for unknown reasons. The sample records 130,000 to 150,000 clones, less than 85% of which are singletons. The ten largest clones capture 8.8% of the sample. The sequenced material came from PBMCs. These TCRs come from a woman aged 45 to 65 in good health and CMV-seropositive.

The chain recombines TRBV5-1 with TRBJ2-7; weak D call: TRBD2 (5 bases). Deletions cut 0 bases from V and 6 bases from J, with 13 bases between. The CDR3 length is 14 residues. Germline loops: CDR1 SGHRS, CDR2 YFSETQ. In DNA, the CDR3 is TGCGCCAGCAGCTTGGGTGGGGATCGGGGCGAGCAGTACTTC. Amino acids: CASSLGGDRGEQYF. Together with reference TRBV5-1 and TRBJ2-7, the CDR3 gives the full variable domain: KAGVTQTPRYLIKTRGQQVTLSCSPISGHRSVSWYQQTPGQGLQFLFEYFSETQRNKGNFPGRFSGRQFSNSRSEMNVSTLELGDSALYLCASSLGGDRGEQYFGPGTRLTVT.

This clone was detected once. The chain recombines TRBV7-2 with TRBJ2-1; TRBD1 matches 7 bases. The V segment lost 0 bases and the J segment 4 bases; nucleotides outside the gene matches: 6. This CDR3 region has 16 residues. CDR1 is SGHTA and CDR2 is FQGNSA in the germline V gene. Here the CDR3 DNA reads TGTGCCAGCAGCTTAGCGTTAGGACAGGCTTACAATGAGCAGTTCTTC. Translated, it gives CASSLALGQAYNEQFF.

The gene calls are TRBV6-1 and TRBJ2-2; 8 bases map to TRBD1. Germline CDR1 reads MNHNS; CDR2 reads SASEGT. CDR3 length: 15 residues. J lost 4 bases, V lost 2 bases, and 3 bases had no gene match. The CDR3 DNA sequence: TGTGCCAGCAGTGAAATCCAGGGGGCCACCGGGGAGCTGTTTTTT. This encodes CASSEIQGATGELFF.

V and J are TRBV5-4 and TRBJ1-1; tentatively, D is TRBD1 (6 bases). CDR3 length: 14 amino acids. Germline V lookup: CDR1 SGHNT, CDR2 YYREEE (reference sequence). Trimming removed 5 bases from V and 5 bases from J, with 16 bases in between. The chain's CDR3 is CASSLSGVGTEAFF. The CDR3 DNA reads TGTGCCAGCAGTTTATCAGGGGTAGGGACTGAAGCTTTCTTT. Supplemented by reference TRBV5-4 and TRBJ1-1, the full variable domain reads ETGVTQSPTHLIKTRGQQVTLRCSSQSGHNTVSWYQQALGQGPQFIFQYYREEENGRGNFPPRFSGLQFPNYSSELNVNALELDDSALYLCASSLSGVGTEAFFGQGTRLTVV.

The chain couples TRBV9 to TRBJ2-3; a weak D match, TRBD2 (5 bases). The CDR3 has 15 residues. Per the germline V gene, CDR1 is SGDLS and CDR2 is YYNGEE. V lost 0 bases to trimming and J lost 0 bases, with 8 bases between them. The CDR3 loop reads CASSVASGSTDTQYF. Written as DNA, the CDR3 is TGTGCCAGCAGCGTAGCATCGGGGAGCACAGATACGCAGTATTTT.